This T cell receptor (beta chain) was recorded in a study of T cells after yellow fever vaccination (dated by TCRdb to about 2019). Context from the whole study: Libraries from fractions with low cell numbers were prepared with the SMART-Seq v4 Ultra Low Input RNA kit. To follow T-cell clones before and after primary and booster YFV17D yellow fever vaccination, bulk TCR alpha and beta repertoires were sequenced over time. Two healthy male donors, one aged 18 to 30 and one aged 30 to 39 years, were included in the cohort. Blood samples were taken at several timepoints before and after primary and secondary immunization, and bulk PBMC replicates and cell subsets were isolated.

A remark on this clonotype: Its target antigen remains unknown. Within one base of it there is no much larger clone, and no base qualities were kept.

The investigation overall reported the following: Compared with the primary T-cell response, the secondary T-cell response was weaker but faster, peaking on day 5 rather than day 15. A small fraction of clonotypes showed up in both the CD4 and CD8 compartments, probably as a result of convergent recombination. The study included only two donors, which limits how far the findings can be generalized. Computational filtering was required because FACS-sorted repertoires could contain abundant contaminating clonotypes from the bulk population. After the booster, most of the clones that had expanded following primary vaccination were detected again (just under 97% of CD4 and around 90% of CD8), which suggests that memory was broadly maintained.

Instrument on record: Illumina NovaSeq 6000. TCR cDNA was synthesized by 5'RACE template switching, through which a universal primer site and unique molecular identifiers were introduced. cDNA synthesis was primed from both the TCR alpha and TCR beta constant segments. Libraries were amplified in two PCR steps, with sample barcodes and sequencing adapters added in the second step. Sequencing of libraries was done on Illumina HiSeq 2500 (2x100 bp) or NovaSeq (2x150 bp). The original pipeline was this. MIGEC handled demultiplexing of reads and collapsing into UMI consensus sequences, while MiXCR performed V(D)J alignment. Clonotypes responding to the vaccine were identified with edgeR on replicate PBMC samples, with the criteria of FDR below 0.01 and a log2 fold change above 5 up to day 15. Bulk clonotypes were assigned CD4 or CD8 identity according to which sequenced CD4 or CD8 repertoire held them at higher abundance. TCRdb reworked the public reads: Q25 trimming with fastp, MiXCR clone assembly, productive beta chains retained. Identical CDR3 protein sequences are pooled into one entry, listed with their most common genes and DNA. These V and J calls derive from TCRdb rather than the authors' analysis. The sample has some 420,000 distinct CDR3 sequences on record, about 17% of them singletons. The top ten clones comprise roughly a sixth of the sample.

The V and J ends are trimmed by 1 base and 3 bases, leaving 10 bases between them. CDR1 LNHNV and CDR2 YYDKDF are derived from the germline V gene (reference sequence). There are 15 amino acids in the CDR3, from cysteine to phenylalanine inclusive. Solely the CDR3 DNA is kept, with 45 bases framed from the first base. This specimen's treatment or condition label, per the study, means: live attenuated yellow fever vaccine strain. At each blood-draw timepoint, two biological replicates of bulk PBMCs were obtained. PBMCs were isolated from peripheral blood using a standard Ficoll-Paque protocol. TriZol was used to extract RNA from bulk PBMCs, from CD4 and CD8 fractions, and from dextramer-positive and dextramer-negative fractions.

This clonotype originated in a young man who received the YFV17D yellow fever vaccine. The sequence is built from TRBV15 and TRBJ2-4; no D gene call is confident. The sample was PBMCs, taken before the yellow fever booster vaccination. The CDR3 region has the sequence CATSRVPDDKNIQYF. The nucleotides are TGTGCCACCAGCAGAGTGCCAGATGACAAAAACATTCAGTACTTC. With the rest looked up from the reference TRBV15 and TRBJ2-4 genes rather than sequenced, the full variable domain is DAMVIQNPRYQVTQFGKPVTLSCSQTLNHNVMYWYQQKSSQAPKLLFHYYDKDFNNEADTPDNFQSRRPNTSFCFLDIRSPGLGDTAMYLCATSRVPDDKNIQYFGAGTRLSVL.